This T cell receptor beta chain was captured in a study of sequential checkpoint blockade in melanoma. In the study overall: Each arm's sequence ended with maintenance nivolumab. TCRβ was sequenced from DNA of about 96 pretreatment tumors. After nivolumab or ipilimumab alone, about two dozen patients had week-13 rebiopsies.

Some clones are missing from TCRdb's copy, which holds only in-frame ones; the method was immunoSEQ multiplex PCR. The sample lists thousands of clones, under 25% occurring once. Specified treatment: randomized to nivolumab then ipilimumab (arm A) or the reverse (arm B). Patients had received no earlier DNA-damaging chemotherapy. The CDR3 sequence is 15 residues long. V was pared by 0 bases and J by 4 bases, with 13 bases between. Germline V lookup: CDR1 SGDLS, CDR2 YYNGEE. V is TRBV9 and J is TRBJ2-5; no firm D call. The sequence was obtained from a human donor with melanoma. Material: tumor tissue (inferred from file names), obtained from a patient given nivolumab and ipilimumab in sequence. The CDR3: CASSVAHGSVETQYF. The CDR3 coding sequence is TGTGCCAGCAGCGTAGCCCACGGGTCTGTAGAGACCCAGTACTTC.